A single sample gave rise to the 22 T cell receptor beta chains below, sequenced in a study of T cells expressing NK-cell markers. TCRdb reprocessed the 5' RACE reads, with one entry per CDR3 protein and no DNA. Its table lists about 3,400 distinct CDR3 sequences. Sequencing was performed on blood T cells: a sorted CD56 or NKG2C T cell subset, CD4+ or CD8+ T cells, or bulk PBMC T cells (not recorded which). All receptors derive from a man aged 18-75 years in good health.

CDR3 protein: CASSVGLAGGNEQFF. The V call is TRBV9, the J call TRBJ2-1; the TRBD2 assignment by TCRdb is unverifiable without DNA. The germline CDR1 and CDR2 sequences are SGDLS and YYNGEE. The length of the CDR3 is 15 residues.

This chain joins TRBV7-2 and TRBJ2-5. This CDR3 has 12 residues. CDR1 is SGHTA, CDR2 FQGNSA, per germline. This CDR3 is CASSGGWETQYF.

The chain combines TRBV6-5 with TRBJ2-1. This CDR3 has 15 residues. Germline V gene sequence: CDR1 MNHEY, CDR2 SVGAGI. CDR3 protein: CASSYEASSYNEQFF.

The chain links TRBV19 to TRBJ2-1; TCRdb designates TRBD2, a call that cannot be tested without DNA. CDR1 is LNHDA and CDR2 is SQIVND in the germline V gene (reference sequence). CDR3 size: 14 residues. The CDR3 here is CASSPTRSYNEQFF.

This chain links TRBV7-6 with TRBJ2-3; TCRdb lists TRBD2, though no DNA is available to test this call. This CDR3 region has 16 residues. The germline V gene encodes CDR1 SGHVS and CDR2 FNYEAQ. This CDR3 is CASSPWVAGAPDTQYF.

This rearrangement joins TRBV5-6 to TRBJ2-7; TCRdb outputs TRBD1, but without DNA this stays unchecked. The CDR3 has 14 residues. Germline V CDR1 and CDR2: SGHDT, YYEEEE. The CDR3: CASSFLGTDYEQYF.

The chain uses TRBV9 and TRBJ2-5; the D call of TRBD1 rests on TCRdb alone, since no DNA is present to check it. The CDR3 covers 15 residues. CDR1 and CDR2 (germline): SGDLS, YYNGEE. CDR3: CASSLSGGDGETQYF.

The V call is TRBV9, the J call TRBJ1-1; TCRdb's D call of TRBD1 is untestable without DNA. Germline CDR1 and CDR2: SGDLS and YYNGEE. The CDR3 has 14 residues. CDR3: CASSVSGTNTEAFF.

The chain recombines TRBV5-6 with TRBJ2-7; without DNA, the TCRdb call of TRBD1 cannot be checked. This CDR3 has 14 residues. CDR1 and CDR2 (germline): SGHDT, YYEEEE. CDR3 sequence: CASSSLRGASEQYF.

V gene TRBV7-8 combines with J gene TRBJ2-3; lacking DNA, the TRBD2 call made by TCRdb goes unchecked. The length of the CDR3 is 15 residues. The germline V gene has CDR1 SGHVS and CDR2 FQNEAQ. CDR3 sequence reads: CASSLEGWSTDTQYF. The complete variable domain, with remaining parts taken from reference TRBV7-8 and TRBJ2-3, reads GAGVSQSPRYKVAKRGQDVALRCDPISGHVSLFWYQQALGQGPEFLTYFQNEAQLDKSGLPSDRFFAERPEGSVSTLKIQRTQQEDSAVYLCASSLEGWSTDTQYFGPGTRLTVL.

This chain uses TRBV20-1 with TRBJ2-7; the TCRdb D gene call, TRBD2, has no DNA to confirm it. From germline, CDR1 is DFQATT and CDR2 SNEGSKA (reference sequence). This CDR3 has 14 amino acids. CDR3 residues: CSALTASGAYEQYF.

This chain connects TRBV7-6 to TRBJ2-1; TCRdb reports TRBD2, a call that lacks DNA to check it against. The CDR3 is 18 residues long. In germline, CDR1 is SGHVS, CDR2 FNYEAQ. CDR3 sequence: CASSTGTSGGGSYNEQFF.

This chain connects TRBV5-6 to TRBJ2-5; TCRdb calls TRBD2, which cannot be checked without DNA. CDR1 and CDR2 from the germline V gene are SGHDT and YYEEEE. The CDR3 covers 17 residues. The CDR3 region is CASSHDYAGPTQETQYF.

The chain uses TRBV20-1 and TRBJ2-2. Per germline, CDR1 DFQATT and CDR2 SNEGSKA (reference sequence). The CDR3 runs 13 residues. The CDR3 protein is CSASPDPSGELFF.

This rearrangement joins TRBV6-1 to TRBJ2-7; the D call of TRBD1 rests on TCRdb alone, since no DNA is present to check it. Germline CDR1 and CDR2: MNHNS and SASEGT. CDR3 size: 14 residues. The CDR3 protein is CASHYRDRGREQYF.

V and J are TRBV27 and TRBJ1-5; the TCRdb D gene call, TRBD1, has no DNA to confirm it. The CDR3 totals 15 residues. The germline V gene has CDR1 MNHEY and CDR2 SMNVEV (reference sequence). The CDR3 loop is CASRWTGDGNQPQHF.

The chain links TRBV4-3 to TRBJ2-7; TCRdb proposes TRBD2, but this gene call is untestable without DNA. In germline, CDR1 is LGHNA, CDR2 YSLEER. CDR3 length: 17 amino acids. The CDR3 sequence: CASSQDSRTSGVYEQYF.

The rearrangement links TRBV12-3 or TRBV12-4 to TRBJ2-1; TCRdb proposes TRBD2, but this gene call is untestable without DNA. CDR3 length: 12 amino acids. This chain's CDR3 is CASSRTSHEQFF.

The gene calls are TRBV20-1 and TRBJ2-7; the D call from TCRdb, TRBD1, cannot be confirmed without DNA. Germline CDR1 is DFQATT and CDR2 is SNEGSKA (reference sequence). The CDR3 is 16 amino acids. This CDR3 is CSARDPRAGHPYEQYF.

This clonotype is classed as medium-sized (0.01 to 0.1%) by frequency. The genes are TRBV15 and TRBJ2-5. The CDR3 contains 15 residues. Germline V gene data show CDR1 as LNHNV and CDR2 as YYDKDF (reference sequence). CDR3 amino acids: CATSRDVQNQETQYF.

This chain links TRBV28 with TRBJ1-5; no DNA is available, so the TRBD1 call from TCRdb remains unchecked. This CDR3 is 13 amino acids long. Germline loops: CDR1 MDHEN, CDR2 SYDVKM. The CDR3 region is CAIRQGYDQPQHF.

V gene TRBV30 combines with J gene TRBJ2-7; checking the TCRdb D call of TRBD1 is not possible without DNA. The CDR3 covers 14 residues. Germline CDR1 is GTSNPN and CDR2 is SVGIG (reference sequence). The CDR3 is CAWSYMTGAGEQYF.